The rows below give T cell receptor beta chains drawn from one sample of a study of long-term antiretroviral therapy in people with HIV. Assay used: immunoSEQ multiplex PCR; TCRdb lists only in-frame clones, some missing. The sample carries tens of thousands of clones, about 84% recorded once. The starting material was unsorted PBMCs, obtained 0.5 years before starting antiretroviral therapy. These receptor sequences come from a middle-aged man with HIV. The CDR3 runs from the conserved cysteine through the conserved F or W.

v_call	j_call	cdr3_aa
TRBV5-1	TRBJ1-2	CASSLEGAALEGYTF
TRBV5-1	TRBJ2-3	CASSSVAGVRVDTQYF
TRBV19	TRBJ2-4	CASSIDRDNLTVLAKNIQYF
TRBV19	TRBJ1-3	CASSATGTGNTIYF
TRBV29-1	TRBJ1-5	CSAGQGGNQPQHF
TRBV7-9	TRBJ1-2	CASNSGSNYGYTF
TRBV7-3	TRBJ2-7	CASSPGRGSAGYEQYF
TRBV15	TRBJ1-1	CATEDNMNTEAFF
TRBV28	TRBJ2-4	CASSRLRGLRDIQYF
TRBV15	TRBJ2-7	CATSRDRNTGYEQYF
TRBV9	TRBJ2-3	CASSVVGQGASTDTQYF
TRBV6-5	TRBJ2-7	CASSSPLAGDYEQYF
TRBV6-6	TRBJ1-1	CASSYEGNTEAFF
TRBV10-3	TRBJ2-5	CAISEDRGLVGFSEETQYF
TRBV7-9	TRBJ1-1	CASSSPMGPEAFF